Following are 5 T cell receptor beta chains from one sample sequenced in a study of identical twins. Each CDR3 protein gets one entry after TCRdb re-called the 5' RACE reads with MiXCR. The sample has 550,000 to 800,000 distinct CDR3 sequences; about 7.6% are singletons. This sample also appeared in a second study, on yellow fever vaccine responses in identical twins.

The sequenced sample was PBMCs. The receptor set was obtained from a woman in her late teens or twenties in good health.

Many counts were recorded for this clonotype. This rearrangement joins TRBV5-1 to TRBJ2-1, with TRBD1 identical over 7 bases. The trim removed 0 bases at V and 1 base at J, leaving 4 bases unmatched. This CDR3 contains 16 residues. Looked up from germline, CDR1 is SGHRS and CDR2 is YFSETQ. The CDR3: CASSLDGDRSYNEQFF. CDR3 nucleotide sequence: TGCGCCAGCAGCTTGGACGGGGACAGATCCTACAATGAGCAGTTCTTC.

This clonotype showed up just a few times. V and J are TRBV29-1 and TRBJ2-7, with 7 nucleotides matching TRBD1. V shed 6 bases and J 2 bases; nucleotides not matched to a gene: 4. The CDR3 runs 12 residues. The germline V gene encodes CDR1 SQVTM and CDR2 ANQGSEA. The CDR3 spells CSVRQGPYEQYF. CDR3 coding DNA: TGCAGCGTGCGACAGGGCCCCTACGAGCAGTACTTC.

The J gene is TRBJ2-7, the V gene TRBV3-1; 16 nucleotides agree with TRBD2. Germline V gene sequence: CDR1 LGHDT, CDR2 YNNKEL (reference sequence). The length of the CDR3 is 19 residues. Losses at the gene ends were 1 base for V and 0 bases for J; bases not matched to a gene: 6. The CDR3 is CASSQVGLAGGPYSYEQYF. In DNA form, the CDR3 reads TGTGCCAGCAGCCAAGTGGGACTAGCGGGAGGGCCCTACTCCTACGAGCAGTACTTC.

This clonotype turned up a few times. V and J are TRBV7-8 and TRBJ1-5, with D perhaps TRBD1 (5 bases). CDR1 is SGHVS and CDR2 is FQNEAQ in the germline V gene. The V end was cut by 7 bases, the J end by 3 bases, with 16 bases between. There are 15 residues in the CDR3. CDR3 residues: CASTLVGGNNQPQHF. CDR3 DNA sequence: TGTGCCAGCACTTTAGTGGGGGGGAACAATCAGCCCCAGCATTTT.

With respect to this clonotype: The conserved phenylalanine or tryptophan is not found at the CDR3 terminus, so this likely reflects a read error. The J gene is TRBJ1-6, the V gene TRBV5-1; perhaps TRBD1 as D (6 bases). The CDR3 spans 16 residues. Trimming took 2 bases from V and 10 from J, leaving 19 bases between them. Germline CDR1 reads SGHRS; CDR2 reads YFSETQ. CDR3 amino acids: CASSFLGAGPESPLHL. The DNA of the CDR3 is TGCGCCAGCAGCTTTTTGGGGGCGGGACCGGAATCACCCCTCCACTTG.